Following are 5 T cell receptor beta chains from one sample sequenced in a study of blood T cell repertoires in COVID-19 (TCRdb year 2020). The method was the immunoSEQ multiplex PCR assay. TCRdb obtained this table from immuneACCESS and retained in-frame rearrangements with V and J assigned. These tables miss some clones; where compared with another copy, unresolved V genes account for less than half of the shortfall, and the remainder is unexplained. This sample gives about 84,000 clones in total; around nine tenths of them show up just once. The ten most abundant clones make up 0.95% to 1.5% of the sample. The sequencing sample was made of peripheral blood. These receptors originate from an elderly man with active or convalescent COVID-19.

The V call is TRBV9, the J call TRBJ1-4, with D tentatively TRBD1 (5 bases). Germline V gene data show CDR1 as SGDLS and CDR2 as YYNGEE. The CDR3 covers 14 residues. V dropped 2 bases and J dropped 5 bases, with 10 bases sitting between them. CDR3 sequence (DNA): TGTGCCAGCAGCGTCCAGGGTGGGAATGAAAAACTGTTTTTT. This translates into CASSVQGGNEKLFF.

The rearrangement uses TRBV4-1 and TRBJ2-1, with TRBD2 identical over 12 bases. V lost 4 bases to trimming and J lost 4 bases; unmatched junction nucleotides: 5. Germline CDR1 reads MGHRA; CDR2 reads YSYEKL. The CDR3 loop spans 16 amino acids. As DNA, the CDR3 is TGCGCCAGCAGCCTTCTAACTAGCGGGAGGTACAATGAGCAGTTCTTC. Amino acid sequence: CASSLLTSGRYNEQFF.

The V gene is TRBV5-6, the J gene TRBJ2-6; TRBD1 is a possible D gene (6 bases). The germline V and J ends were trimmed by 4 bases and 6 bases, with 11 bases remaining between them. The CDR3 spans 14 residues. Germline values: CDR1 SGHDT, CDR2 YYEEEE. In DNA, the CDR3 is TGTGCCAGCAGCCCGGACAGCTTGGCCAACGTCCTGACTTTC. It translates to CASSPDSLANVLTF. The entire variable domain, with the rest obtained from reference TRBV5-6 and TRBJ2-6, is as follows: DAGVTQSPTHLIKTRGQQVTLRCSPKSGHDTVSWYQQALGQGPQFIFQYYEEEERQRGNFPDRFSGHQFPNYSSELNVNALLLGDSALYLCASSPDSLANVLTFGAGSRLTVL.

The chain recombines TRBV6-5 with TRBJ2-3, with 12 positions matching TRBD2. CDR1 is MNHEY, CDR2 SVGAGI, per germline. V was pared by 6 bases and J by 5 bases, with 3 bases of the junction left unmatched. The CDR3 consists of 14 residues. CDR3 in DNA: TGTGCCAGCAGCTGGACTAGCGGGATAGATACGCAGTATTTT. Translation: CASSWTSGIDTQYF.

V and J are TRBV6-2 or TRBV6-3 and TRBJ2-7, with a tentative D call TRBD2 (6 bases). Between the trimmed V and J ends, which lost 2 bases and 3 bases, there was a span of 11 bases. CDR3 length: 14 amino acids. From germline, CDR1 is MNHEY and CDR2 SVGEGT. DNA of the CDR3: TGTGCCAGCAGTTACCTCGGGACTTTCTACGAGCAGTACTTC. Its translation: CASSYLGTFYEQYF.